The 31 T cell receptor beta chains in this list originate from one sample, sequenced in a study of Ad26.COV2.S vaccination and SARS-CoV-2 variants. Treatment of the sample: 15 to 20 received Ad26.COV2.S at low or high dose, single or two shots; 5 received placebo; per-sample allocation not given. Day 63 following the first vaccine or placebo injection was when the samples were taken. Assay: immunoSEQ multiplex PCR; the TCRdb copy retains only in-frame clones and omits some. The sample yields 440,000 or so clones, roughly 88% seen once. The material was peripheral blood, obtained in a trial of Ad26.COV2.S vaccine versus placebo. These receptors were collected from a person aged 18-60 years who received the Ad26.COV2.S COVID-19 vaccine or a placebo.

The chain carries TRBV4-2 and TRBJ2-4; 8 nucleotides agree with TRBD2. Losses at the gene ends were 0 bases for V and 10 bases for J; bases not matched to a gene: 5. The germline gives CDR1 LGHNA, CDR2 YNFKEQ. The CDR3 covers 14 residues. CDR3 sequence reads: CASSQDKTSAIQYF. CDR3 in DNA: TGTGCCAGCAGCCAAGATAAGACTAGCGCTATTCAGTACTTC.

This clone came up once. The rearrangement uses TRBV6-2 or TRBV6-3 and TRBJ2-7; 7 positions agree with TRBD1. From germline, CDR1 is MNHEY and CDR2 SVGEGT. This CDR3 contains 14 residues. V trimming: 2 bases; J trimming: 2 bases; junction bases outside the gene matches: 3. The CDR3 DNA reads TGTGCCAGCAGTTACAGGGGGCCAACCTACGAGCAGTACTTC. Its protein product is CASSYRGPTYEQYF.

The V and J genes are TRBV11-2 and TRBJ2-7; no definite D call. The V gene lost 4 bases and the J gene lost 2 bases, with 9 bases spanning the gap. The length of the CDR3 is 13 residues. Germline V gene lookup returns CDR1 SGHAT and CDR2 FQNNGV. This CDR3 is CASSSRTAYEQYF. CDR3 DNA sequence: TGTGCCAGCAGCTCCCGGACCGCCTACGAGCAGTACTTC.

The V and J genes are TRBV11-2 and TRBJ1-3, with TRBD1 matching over 8 bases. The ends lost 0 bases at V and 13 bases at J; junction bases unmatched: 5. Germline V CDR1 and CDR2: SGHAT, FQNNGV. The CDR3 spans 13 residues. The CDR3 loop reads CASSLELRDRIYF. CDR3 in DNA: TGTGCCAGCAGCTTAGAGTTACGGGACAGGATATATTTT.

J is TRBJ2-1 and V is TRBV5-8; 15 nucleotides agree with TRBD2. The V gene's germline CDR1 is SGHTS and CDR2 YDEGEE. V was clipped by 5 bases and J by 0 bases; unmatched bases: 6. The CDR3 has 18 residues. The CDR3 nucleotides read TGTGCCAGCAGTTCTGGACTAGCGGGAGGGAGCTCCTACAATGAGCAGTTCTTC. As protein: CASSSGLAGGSSYNEQFF.

The chain employs TRBV6-5 and TRBJ2-1, with 7 bases lining up with TRBD1. CDR3 size: 15 residues. CDR1 MNHEY and CDR2 SVGAGI come from the germline V gene. V was clipped by 5 bases and J by 1 base; unmatched bases: 5. The CDR3 DNA reads TGTGCCAGCAGTCCACCGGGACAGTCCTACAATGAGCAGTTCTTC. Translating it yields CASSPPGQSYNEQFF.

The chain joins TRBV19 to TRBJ1-5; D gene uncertain. Germline loops: CDR1 LNHDA, CDR2 SQIVND (reference sequence). There are 16 residues in the CDR3. V lost 2 bases and J lost 0, with 11 bases in between. Here the CDR3 DNA reads TGTGCCAGTAGTATAAACCCAGGTATTAGCAATCAGCCCCAGCATTTT. Translation: CASSINPGISNQPQHF.

The V call is TRBV5-4, the J call TRBJ2-5; the match to TRBD2 covers 8 bases. V gave up 1 base and J gave up 5 bases; unmatched junction bases: 1. Germline CDR1 and CDR2: SGHNT and YYREEE (reference sequence). The CDR3 runs 13 residues. The CDR3 bases are TGTGCCAGCAGCTTGCGGGGGGGGGAGACCCAGTACTTC. It codes for CASSLRGGETQYF.

The chain recombines TRBV7-2 with TRBJ2-3, with a possible D match to TRBD1 (6 bases). In germline, CDR1 is SGHTA, CDR2 FQGNSA. The V end lost 4 bases, the J end lost 7 bases, and 18 bases lay between the germline ends. The CDR3 runs to 15 residues. The CDR3 bases are TGTGCCAGCAGCTCCCCCTCCGCCAGGGGCTATACGCAGTATTTT. Translating gives CASSSPSARGYTQYF.

The genes are TRBV7-3 and TRBJ2-3; 10 nucleotides match TRBD2. Looked up from germline, CDR1 is SGHTA and CDR2 is FQGTGA. The V gene end was trimmed by 4 bases and the J gene end by 4 bases; junction bases not matched to a gene: 8. The CDR3 length is 16 residues. This CDR3 reads CASSSSSGSSADTQYF. The CDR3 DNA is TGTGCCAGCAGCTCCTCTAGCGGGAGTTCCGCAGATACGCAGTATTTT. Filled out from reference TRBV7-3 and TRBJ2-3, the complete variable domain reads GAGVSQTPSNKVTEKGKYVELRCDPISGHTALYWYRQSLGQGPEFLIYFQGTGAADDSGLPNDRFFAVRPEGSVSTLKIQRTERGDSAVYLCASSSSSGSSADTQYFGPGTRLTVL.

The chain is built from TRBV24-1 and TRBJ2-3; the D gene is possibly TRBD2 (5 bases). The CDR3 sequence is 13 residues long. Germline CDR1 is KGHDR and CDR2 is SFDVKD. V was trimmed by 4 bases and J by 5 bases, leaving 9 bases between them. The CDR3 sequence: CATSDHGVDTQYF. CDR3 nucleotide sequence: TGTGCCACCAGTGACCACGGGGTAGATACGCAGTATTTT.

The chain links TRBV2 to TRBJ2-5; 10 bases are a match to TRBD2. The ends lost 6 bases at V and 1 base at J; junction bases unmatched: 2. The CDR3 contains 14 residues. Germline lookup yields CDR1 SNHLY and CDR2 FYNNEI. The CDR3 here is CASRVAGGQETQYF. In DNA, the CDR3 is TGTGCCAGCAGGGTAGCGGGGGGCCAAGAGACCCAGTACTTC.

The chain uses TRBV10-3 and TRBJ2-5, with 7 bases fitting TRBD2. Trimming removed 7 bases from V and 3 bases from J; junction bases left unmatched: 5. The CDR3 has 13 amino acids. The V gene's germline CDR1 is ENHRY and CDR2 SYGVKD. The CDR3 nucleotides read TGTGCCATCACGCCCCGGGGGGAAGAGACCCAGTACTTC. This gives the protein CAITPRGEETQYF.

The chain recombines TRBV14 with TRBJ1-6; the D is unclear. The CDR3 totals 14 residues. V was cut by 0 bases and J by 10 bases, with 10 bases left in between. Germline loops: CDR1 SGHDN, CDR2 FVKESK. CDR3 region: CASSQERGRSPLHF. The CDR3 DNA sequence: TGTGCCAGCAGCCAAGAACGGGGTCGGTCACCCCTCCACTTT.

This clone was recorded once. The J gene is TRBJ2-3, the V gene TRBV18, with 9 bases that match TRBD1. The germline gives CDR1 KGHSH, CDR2 LQKENI. With 5 bases clipped from V and 3 bases from J, the junction kept 6 bases outside the gene matches. CDR3 length: 15 amino acids. The CDR3 protein is CASSAWDRETDTQYF. The CDR3 coding sequence is TGTGCCAGCTCAGCATGGGACAGGGAAACAGATACGCAGTATTTT.

CDR3 sequence (DNA): TGTGCCATCAGTGATAACCCCCTAGCGGGAGCCGATGAGCAGTTCTTC. Amino acid sequence: CAISDNPLAGADEQFF. The J gene is TRBJ2-1, the V gene TRBV10-3; 10 bases align to TRBD2. Trimming took 3 bases from V and 8 from J; bases not matched to a gene: 10. The germline gives CDR1 ENHRY, CDR2 SYGVKD. The CDR3 totals 16 residues.

The rearrangement links TRBV25-1 to TRBJ2-5, with 7 positions matching TRBD2. CDR3 length equals 16 residues. Per the germline V gene, CDR1 is MGHDK and CDR2 is SYGVNS. J gave up 5 bases and V 0 bases, and 9 bases lay outside the gene matches. The CDR3 is CASSEYGGVVEETQYF. The CDR3 nucleotides read TGTGCCAGCAGTGAATATGGGGGGGTGGTGGAGGAGACCCAGTACTTC. Full variable domain (missing parts from reference TRBV25-1 and TRBJ2-5): EADIYQTPRYLVIGTGKKITLECSQTMGHDKMYWYQQDPGMELHLIHYSYGVNSTEKGDLSSESTVSRIRTEHFPLTLESARPSHTSQYLCASSEYGGVVEETQYFGPGTRLLVL.

The chain carries TRBV7-2 and TRBJ2-5; the D is unclear. The CDR3 contains 11 residues. Germline CDR1 and CDR2: SGHTA and FQGNSA. Trimming pared 10 bases from V and 4 bases from J, leaving 10 bases between. CDR3 residues: CATALGETQYF. The CDR3 DNA reads TGTGCCACGGCGTTGGGAGAGACCCAGTACTTC.

The V gene is TRBV12-3 or TRBV12-4, the J gene TRBJ2-1; D unclear. V lost 8 bases and J 5 bases, leaving 10 bases between the germline ends. This CDR3 has 12 amino acids. In nucleotides, the CDR3 is TGTGCCAGCCAGGAGAGGAACAATGAGCAGTTCTTC. It encodes CASQERNNEQFF.

The chain has TRBV7-8 and TRBJ1-4; D gene ambiguous. V was cut by 4 bases and J by 8 bases, with 11 bases left in between. The CDR3 length is 13 residues. Germline lookup yields CDR1 SGHVS and CDR2 FQNEAQ. CDR3 in DNA: TGTGCCAGCAGCTCGCCTCCGGGAGAAAAACTGTTTTTT. Encoded protein: CASSSPPGEKLFF.

V usage is TRBV27 and J usage is TRBJ2-5; 12 bases map to TRBD1. The CDR3 is made up of 16 amino acids. Germline CDR1 and CDR2: MNHEY and SMNVEV (reference sequence). The V and J ends lost 5 bases and 5 bases, in that order; junction bases with no gene match: 9. CDR3 sequence: CASSPWGQGARETQYF. CDR3 DNA sequence: TGTGCCAGCAGTCCGTGGGGACAGGGGGCTCGGGAGACCCAGTACTTC.

The gene calls are TRBV9 and TRBJ1-1; D remains unclear. The CDR3 totals 13 residues. The V end lost 7 bases, the J end lost 0 bases, and 10 bases lay between the germline ends. Germline CDR1 and CDR2: SGDLS and YYNGEE. In nucleotides, the CDR3 is TGTGCCAGCTCGGAAGACATGAACACTGAAGCTTTCTTT. This gives the protein CASSEDMNTEAFF.

V usage is TRBV9 and J usage is TRBJ2-7; D unresolved. Germline V gene sequence: CDR1 SGDLS, CDR2 YYNGEE. The CDR3 loop spans 11 amino acids. With 4 bases removed from V and 4 bases from J, the gap between germline ends came to 6 bases. The CDR3 nucleotides read TGTGCCAGCAGCAACGGATACGAGCAGTACTTC. As protein: CASSNGYEQYF.

The rearrangement links TRBV5-1 to TRBJ2-6, with unresolved D. Germline V lookup: CDR1 SGHRS, CDR2 YFSETQ. The CDR3 sequence is 14 residues long. Trimming stripped 1 base from V and 10 bases from J, with 12 bases between. In nucleotides, the CDR3 is TGCGCCAGCAGCTTGCCAACTTCAGCAAACGTCCTGACTTTC. Translation: CASSLPTSANVLTF.

This chain links TRBV10-3 with TRBJ1-1; D is uncertain. The CDR3 has 15 residues. Germline assignment: CDR1 ENHRY and CDR2 SYGVKD. V was cut by 0 bases and J by 0 bases, with 8 bases left in between. As DNA, the CDR3 is TGTGCCATCAGTGAGTCGACGGGGATGAACACTGAAGCTTTCTTT. This gives the protein CAISESTGMNTEAFF.

This chain uses TRBV12-3 or TRBV12-4 with TRBJ2-2, with D tentatively TRBD1 (6 bases). The V and J ends lost 6 bases and 7 bases respectively, with 9 bases between them. The CDR3 loop spans 12 amino acids. CDR3 loop: CASRPDSGELFF. CDR3 sequence (DNA): TGTGCCAGCAGACCGGACAGCGGGGAGCTGTTTTTT.

CDR3 coding DNA: TGCGCCAGCAGCTTGGCCCCCCCGGGAGGGGGCGGGGAGCTGTTTTTT. Residues: CASSLAPPGGGGELFF. The chain is built from TRBV5-1 and TRBJ2-2, with TRBD2 matching over 8 bases. The trim removed 0 bases at V and 7 bases at J, leaving 8 bases unmatched. The CDR3 is 16 amino acids. Germline V gives CDR1 SGHRS, CDR2 YFSETQ.

The chain links TRBV10-3 to TRBJ2-7; 11 bases are shared with TRBD1. The V segment lost 10 bases and the J segment 5 bases; nucleotides outside the gene matches: 7. Germline assignment: CDR1 ENHRY and CDR2 SYGVKD. CDR3 length: 13 residues. In nucleotides, the CDR3 is TGTGCCACCCTCTCGGACAGGGGGCACGAGCAGTACTTC. This gives the protein CATLSDRGHEQYF.

This rearrangement joins TRBV28 to TRBJ2-2; the D is unclear. Trimming removed 10 bases from V and 5 bases from J, with 11 bases in between. The CDR3 runs to 12 residues. Germline V CDR1 and CDR2: MDHEN, SYDVKM. CDR3 nucleotides: TGTGCCACCGGCCTTGTGACCGGGGAGCTGTTTTTT. Translated, it gives CATGLVTGELFF. The full variable domain, with the rest looked up from reference TRBV28 and TRBJ2-2, is DVKVTQSSRYLVKRTGEKVFLECVQDMDHENMFWYRQDPGLGLRLIYFSYDVKMKEKGDIPEGYSVSREKKERFSLILESASTNQTSMYLCATGLVTGELFFGEGSRLTVL.

The genes are TRBV6-6 and TRBJ2-3, with unresolved D. The CDR3 runs 15 residues. Trimming stripped 2 bases from V and 2 bases from J, with 11 bases between. The germline CDR1 and CDR2 sequences are MNHNY and SVGAGI (reference sequence). The DNA for the CDR3 is TGTGCCAGCAGTTACAAGGGCTCGATCACAGATACGCAGTATTTT. It yields the protein CASSYKGSITDTQYF.

V gene TRBV4-2 combines with J gene TRBJ2-1; 7 bases align to TRBD1. J lost 6 bases, V lost 9 bases, and 8 bases had no gene match. This CDR3 contains 13 residues. CDR1 LGHNA and CDR2 YNFKEQ come from the germline V gene. The DNA of the CDR3 is TGTGCCAGTTCACAGGGGAGTGGCAATGAGCAGTTCTTC. This gives the protein CASSQGSGNEQFF.